Below are 22 T cell receptor beta chains sequenced from a single sample in a study of long-term antiretroviral therapy in people with HIV. They ran version v3.0 of the immunoSEQ assay at survey level. Clones were read by immunoSEQ multiplex PCR, and TCRdb kept only the in-frame ones, dropping some. The sample records over 15,000 clones, 80% being singletons. The sequenced sample was unsorted PBMCs, obtained 0.1 years before starting antiretroviral therapy. The receptors here all came from a man between 18 and 29 years old with HIV.

This clone is judged medium-sized. The rearrangement joins TRBV28 to TRBJ2-7; TRBD2 matches at 14 bases. The V and J ends lost 3 bases and 3 bases, in that order; junction bases with no gene match: 4. The CDR3 contains 16 residues. Germline lookup yields CDR1 MDHEN and CDR2 SYDVKM. CDR3 in amino acids: CASSFGTSGSSYEQYF. The CDR3 nucleotides are TGTGCCAGCAGTTTTGGGACTAGCGGGAGCAGCTACGAGCAGTACTTC.

The gene calls are TRBV28 and TRBJ1-2, with D possibly matching TRBD1 (5 bases). Germline CDR1 and CDR2: MDHEN and SYDVKM. V was shortened by 10 bases and J by 2 bases, with 17 bases between the two germline ends. The CDR3 is made up of 14 amino acids. DNA for the CDR3: TGTGCCATCCCGAAGAAAGACAGCAACTATGGCTACACCTTC. This gives the protein CAIPKKDSNYGYTF.

This chain links TRBV14 with TRBJ1-2; TRBD1 might be the D (5 bases). Trimming shortened V by 0 bases and J by 5 bases, and 13 bases separated the two germline ends. Germline values: CDR1 SGHDN, CDR2 FVKESK. The CDR3 runs 15 residues. The chain's CDR3 is CASSQDLRVGYGYTF. The CDR3 nucleotides read TGTGCCAGCAGCCAAGACCTCAGGGTGGGATATGGCTACACCTTC.

The chain has TRBV28 and TRBJ2-5, with TRBD2 matching 12 bases. V gave up 4 bases and J gave up 5 bases; unmatched junction bases: 5. This CDR3 contains 15 residues. Germline assignment: CDR1 MDHEN and CDR2 SYDVKM. This chain's CDR3 is CASSSLAGGAETQYF. The CDR3 DNA follows: TGTGCCAGCAGTTCCCTAGCGGGAGGGGCGGAGACCCAGTACTTC.

This rearrangement joins TRBV28 to TRBJ2-5; the D gene is possibly TRBD1 (7 bases). V shed 2 bases and J shed 2 bases, with 18 bases lying between them. This CDR3 is built from 17 residues. CDR1 and CDR2 from the germline V gene are MDHEN and SYDVKM. This CDR3 is CASSLPGTAGLQETQYF. CDR3 sequence (DNA): TGTGCCAGCAGTTTACCTGGGACAGCGGGTTTACAAGAGACCCAGTACTTC.

The chain links TRBV5-1 to TRBJ2-1, with D perhaps TRBD2 (5 bases). V shed 4 bases and J shed 8 bases, with 22 bases lying between them. Germline CDR1 is SGHRS and CDR2 is YFSETQ. The CDR3 contains 16 residues. The CDR3 DNA reads as TGCGCCAGCAGCGGGTCGACTACCCCACTCCGGGATGAGCAGTTCTTC. It encodes CASSGSTTPLRDEQFF.

This sequence joins TRBV7-3 and TRBJ2-4; 10 nucleotides match TRBD2. Germline-derived CDR1 and CDR2 are SGHTA and FQGTGA. V gave up 5 bases and J gave up 5 bases; unmatched junction bases: 12. The length of the CDR3 is 17 residues. CDR3 region: CASSPISSGSFQNIQYF. DNA of the CDR3: TGTGCCAGCAGCCCTATCTCTAGCGGGAGTTTTCAAAACATTCAGTACTTC.

V and J are TRBV5-1 and TRBJ1-4, with D possibly TRBD1 on 6 matching bases. The CDR3 runs 13 residues. Germline CDR1 SGHRS, CDR2 YFSETQ. V was shortened by 2 bases and J by 8 bases, with 10 bases between the two germline ends. CDR3 in DNA: TGCGCCAGCAGCTTAGGGGGGGACGAAAAACTGTTTTTT. Translation: CASSLGGDEKLFF. The full variable domain, rest sourced from reference TRBV5-1 and TRBJ1-4, is KAGVTQTPRYLIKTRGQQVTLSCSPISGHRSVSWYQQTPGQGLQFLFEYFSETQRNKGNFPGRFSGRQFSNSRSEMNVSTLELGDSALYLCASSLGGDEKLFFGSGTQLSVL.

The J gene is TRBJ2-2, the V gene TRBV5-1; 8 bases match TRBD1. This CDR3 region has 17 residues. Germline CDR1 reads SGHRS; CDR2 reads YFSETQ. The J segment lost 1 base and the V segment lost 4 bases, leaving 9 bases of the junction unmatched. In nucleotides, the CDR3 is TGCGCCAGCAGCAAGAACCCGACAGGGGTGAACACCGGGGAGCTGTTTTTT. Translated, it gives CASSKNPTGVNTGELFF.

This clone was picked up a small number of times. The CDR3, as DNA: TGTGCCAGCAATAAAGGACAGCCTAACACTGAAGCTTTCTTT. Translating it yields CASNKGQPNTEAFF. The chain employs TRBV2 and TRBJ1-1; tentatively, D is TRBD1 (6 bases). CDR1 and CDR2 (germline): SNHLY, FYNNEI. The CDR3 loop spans 14 amino acids. Trimming stripped 7 bases from V and 2 bases from J, with 14 bases between.

The rearrangement joins TRBV5-1 to TRBJ2-7, with D uncertain. Germline V gene sequence: CDR1 SGHRS, CDR2 YFSETQ. V shed 1 base and J shed 2 bases, with 10 bases lying between them. The CDR3 has 14 amino acids. The CDR3 DNA is TGCGCCAGCAGCTTGTTTAACGGACCCTACGAGCAGTACTTC. This encodes CASSLFNGPYEQYF.

The chain's CDR3 is CASSRGQGGDIQYF. The CDR3 DNA follows: TGTGCCAGCAGCCGGGGACAGGGAGGGGACATTCAGTACTTC. This chain uses TRBV2 with TRBJ2-4; 9 nucleotides match TRBD1. Germline V gene lookup returns CDR1 SNHLY and CDR2 FYNNEI. This CDR3 has 14 residues. The V and J ends lost 6 bases and 8 bases, in that order; junction bases with no gene match: 8.

The chain has TRBV25-1 and TRBJ1-6; maybe TRBD1 (6 bases). Trimming stripped 5 bases from V and 7 bases from J, with 21 bases between. Germline-derived CDR1 and CDR2 are MGHDK and SYGVNS. CDR3 size: 17 residues. The CDR3 sequence is CASSHLDGGTPNSPLHF. The CDR3, as DNA: TGTGCCAGCAGTCACCTCGACGGCGGGACACCAAATTCACCCCTCCACTTT.

V is TRBV6-5 and J is TRBJ1-2, with 10 bases fitting TRBD1. Unmatched junction bases numbered 10, after V lost 7 bases and J lost 8 bases. Per the germline V gene, CDR1 is MNHEY and CDR2 is SVGAGI. The CDR3 length is 14 residues. CDR3 sequence (DNA): TGTGCCAGCACCCAGGGGACAGGGGTTGGGGGCTACACCTTC. It yields the protein CASTQGTGVGGYTF.

The gene calls are TRBV7-9 and TRBJ2-1, with D perhaps given as TRBD1 or TRBD2 (5 bases each). Trimming cost V 5 bases and J 8 bases, with 16 bases left between them. CDR3 length equals 14 residues. Germline CDR1 SEHNR, CDR2 FQNEAQ (reference sequence). For the CDR3, the DNA is TGTGCCAGCAGCGTCAGGGTCGCGGGCGATGAGCAGTTCTTC. Residues: CASSVRVAGDEQFF.

The chain recombines TRBV5-4 with TRBJ2-3, with TRBD2 identical over 13 bases. The CDR3 runs to 18 residues. CDR1 SGHNT and CDR2 YYREEE come from the germline V gene (reference sequence). V trimming: 3 bases; J trimming: 7 bases; junction bases outside the gene matches: 14. CDR3: CASSSPIRTSGSIYTQYF. For the CDR3, the DNA is TGTGCCAGCAGCTCCCCGATAAGGACTAGCGGGAGTATTTATACGCAGTATTTT.

This clone appeared once. This rearrangement joins TRBV28 to TRBJ1-2, with TRBD1 matching over 7 bases. The CDR3 covers 15 residues. The J segment lost 2 bases and the V segment lost 4 bases, leaving 7 bases of the junction unmatched. Germline CDR1 and CDR2: MDHEN and SYDVKM. Here the CDR3 DNA reads TGTGCCAGCAGTTCACCCATGACAGGGAACTATGGCTACACCTTC. Residues: CASSSPMTGNYGYTF.

The J gene is TRBJ1-1, the V gene TRBV30; TRBD1 is a possible D gene (6 bases). The CDR3 length is 12 residues. With 3 bases removed from V and 8 bases from J, the gap between germline ends came to 13 bases. The germline CDR1 and CDR2 sequences are GTSNPN and SVGIG (reference sequence). The CDR3 reads CAWRPQGSEAFF. For the CDR3, the DNA is TGTGCCTGGAGGCCACAGGGATCCGAAGCTTTCTTT.

The rearrangement joins TRBV5-4 to TRBJ2-2, with 8 bases matching TRBD1. The germline V gene encodes CDR1 SGHNT and CDR2 YYREEE (reference sequence). The V and J ends lost 4 bases and 6 bases, in that order; junction bases with no gene match: 8. The CDR3 is 15 amino acids. The CDR3 nucleotides read TGTGCCAGCAGCCTTCGACAGGGGAGAGCCGGGGAGCTGTTTTTT. Translation gives CASSLRQGRAGELFF.

This clone has just a few counts. The chain has TRBV6-5 and TRBJ1-2; the D gene is possibly TRBD1 (6 bases). The CDR3 has 14 residues. Trimming left V 2 bases short and J 3 bases short, with 10 bases between. Germline CDR1 MNHEY, CDR2 SVGAGI. The CDR3, as DNA: TGTGCCAGCAGTTACGGGGGGCCAGACTATGGCTACACCTTC. Translating gives CASSYGGPDYGYTF.

V gene TRBV5-1 combines with J gene TRBJ1-1; TRBD1 agrees at 9 bases. The CDR3 contains 14 residues. The V and J ends lost 5 bases and 5 bases, in that order; junction bases with no gene match: 7. The germline V gene encodes CDR1 SGHRS and CDR2 YFSETQ. Here the CDR3 reads CASSSGQGRTEAFF. CDR3 nucleotides: TGCGCCAGCAGTTCCGGACAGGGGAGGACTGAAGCTTTCTTT.

The chain recombines TRBV28 with TRBJ1-1; TRBD1 agrees at 9 bases. The CDR3 runs to 17 residues. Germline CDR1 is MDHEN and CDR2 is SYDVKM. The V segment lost 2 bases and the J segment 5 bases; nucleotides outside the gene matches: 12. The CDR3 DNA reads TGTGCCAGCAGTTTAGTACATATCACAGGGGGCCGGACTGAAGCTTTCTTT. Protein: CASSLVHITGGRTEAFF.